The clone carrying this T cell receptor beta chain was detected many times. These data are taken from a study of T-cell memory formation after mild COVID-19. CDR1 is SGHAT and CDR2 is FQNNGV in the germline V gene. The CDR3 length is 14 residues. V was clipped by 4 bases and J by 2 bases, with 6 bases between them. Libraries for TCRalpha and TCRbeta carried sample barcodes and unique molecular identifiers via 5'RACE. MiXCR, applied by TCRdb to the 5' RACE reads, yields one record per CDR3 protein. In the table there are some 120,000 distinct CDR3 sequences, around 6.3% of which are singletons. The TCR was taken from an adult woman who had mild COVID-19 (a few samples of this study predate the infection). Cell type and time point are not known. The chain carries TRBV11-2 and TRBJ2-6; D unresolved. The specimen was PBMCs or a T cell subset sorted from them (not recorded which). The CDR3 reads CASSSVAGANVLTF. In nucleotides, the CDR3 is TGTGCCAGCAGCTCAGTGGCTGGGGCCAACGTCCTGACTTTC.